Presented here are 4 T cell receptor beta chains from one specimen sequenced in a study of cytomegalovirus exposure and HLA in healthy donors (dated 2017 in TCRdb). The method behind the library was the immunoSEQ multiplex PCR assay. For the multiplex PCR, a mixture combining 60 forward primers for TCR Vbeta segments and 13 reverse primers for TCR Jbeta segments was used. TCRdb retrieved this table from immuneACCESS and kept in-frame rearrangements only. Not all clones are present; in checked studies, unresolved V genes account for under half, and no reason is known for the remainder. For this sample there are roughly 100,000 clones; roughly three quarters appear just once. The ten largest clones represent around 6% of the sample. Specimen: PBMCs. These receptors came from a male donor in good health and CMV-seronegative.

The J gene is TRBJ1-5, the V gene TRBV18, with 9 bases matching TRBD1. Germline V lookup: CDR1 KGHSH, CDR2 LQKENI. The CDR3 runs 15 residues. Trimming took 6 bases from V and 1 from J; bases not matched to a gene: 4. CDR3 in amino acids: CASSKQGASNQPQHF. Written as DNA, the CDR3 is TGTGCCAGCTCGAAACAGGGGGCAAGCAATCAGCCCCAGCATTTT.

The V gene is TRBV19, the J gene TRBJ2-1, with a weak D call TRBD2 (5 bases). This CDR3 region has 16 residues. Germline-derived CDR1 and CDR2 are LNHDA and SQIVND (reference sequence). The V gene lost 3 bases and the J gene lost 2 bases, with 14 bases spanning the gap. CDR3 DNA sequence: TGTGCCAGTAGTATTCGGTCGGGAATCACCTACAATGAGCAGTTCTTC. It translates to CASSIRSGITYNEQFF. Full variable domain (remainder filled in from reference TRBV19 and TRBJ2-1): DGGITQSPKYLFRKEGQNVTLSCEQNLNHDAMYWYRQDPGQGLRLIYYSQIVNDFQKGDIAEGYSVSREKKESFPLTVTSAQKNPTAFYLCASSIRSGITYNEQFFGPGTRLTVL.

This chain joins TRBV29-1 and TRBJ1-1; D possibly corresponds to TRBD1 (5 bases). V lost 4 bases and J lost 5, with 11 bases in between. The germline V gene has CDR1 SQVTM and CDR2 ANQGSEA. The CDR3 sequence is 12 residues long. DNA for the CDR3: TGCAGCGTTGTGCGGGGGGAGACTGAAGCTTTCTTT. Protein product: CSVVRGETEAFF.

The chain has TRBV6-5 and TRBJ2-5; 8 bases fit TRBD2. TRBJ2-7 explains the end of the DNA better; the J call may be wrong. This CDR3 spans 14 amino acids. CDR1 is MNHEY and CDR2 is SVGAGI in the germline V gene. The CDR3 DNA follows: TGTGCCAGCAGTCCGGGAGGGGAACAGAACGAGCAGTACTTC. Encoded protein: CASSPGGEQNEQYF.